The next 24 T cell receptor beta chains were all read from a single sample in a study of identical twins. TCRdb processed the 5' RACE reads anew with MiXCR; each CDR3 protein has one entry. The table lists approximately 690,000 distinct CDR3 sequences, approximately 6.1% of them singletons, with around 1.7% in the top ten. The sequencing sample was made of naive T cells sorted from blood. These receptors were collected from a man younger than 35 in good health.

In its sample, this clonotype was seen a few times. The V gene is TRBV6-1, the J gene TRBJ1-4; D is possibly TRBD1 (5 bases). Germline lookup yields CDR1 MNHNS and CDR2 SASEGT. The CDR3 loop spans 15 amino acids. Trimming pared 6 bases from V and 2 bases from J, leaving 13 bases between. The CDR3 sequence: CASSQGSATNEKLFF. CDR3 bases: TGTGCCAGCAGCCAGGGATCGGCGACTAATGAAAAACTGTTTTTT.

This clonotype was picked up many times. J is TRBJ1-2 and V is TRBV29-1; D gene uncertain. CDR1 is SQVTM, CDR2 ANQGSEA, per germline. This CDR3 has 16 amino acids. With 5 bases removed from V and 0 bases from J, the gap between germline ends came to 19 bases. CDR3: CSVQTSAQNANYGYTF. The CDR3 region has the DNA TGCAGCGTTCAGACTTCAGCCCAAAATGCTAACTATGGCTACACCTTC.

V usage is TRBV7-9 and J usage is TRBJ2-7; 8 bases fit TRBD1. V shed 5 bases, J shed 2 bases, and the junction held 8 bases outside the gene matches. The CDR3 consists of 15 residues. CDR1 and CDR2 (germline): SEHNR, FQNEAQ (reference sequence). The CDR3 protein is CASSVTGQGTYEQYV. The CDR3 DNA follows: TGTGCCAGCAGCGTAACCGGACAGGGAACCTACGAGCAGTACGTC.

This clonotype has a count of ten or more. The genes are TRBV5-1 and TRBJ2-1, with 8 bases fitting TRBD2. CDR1 is SGHRS and CDR2 is YFSETQ in the germline V gene. After removal of 2 bases from V and 1 base from J, the junction contained 5 bases not matched to a gene. The CDR3 totals 16 residues. In nucleotides, the CDR3 is TGCGCCAGCAGCTTTGATAGCGGGAATTCCTACAATGAGCAGTTCTTC. It codes for CASSFDSGNSYNEQFF.

This clonotype was counted at least ten times. The chain uses TRBV20-1 and TRBJ2-3; 13 bases are a match to TRBD2. Trimming cost V 1 base and J 4 bases; bases outside gene matches: 8. This CDR3 has 17 amino acids. Germline V gives CDR1 DFQATT, CDR2 SNEGSKA (reference sequence). For the CDR3, the DNA is TGCAGTGCTAGAGGGTCAACTAGCGGGAGGGCCGCAGATACGCAGTATTTT. It codes for CSARGSTSGRAADTQYF.

The CDR3 loop reads CASSQGLPSGRGDNEQFF. CDR3 nucleotides: TGTGCCAGCAGCCAAGGACTACCTAGCGGGAGGGGAGACAATGAGCAGTTCTTC. This chain joins TRBV14 and TRBJ2-1; 12 nucleotides match TRBD2. J lost 5 bases, V lost 1 base, and 9 bases had no gene match. Per germline, CDR1 SGHDN and CDR2 FVKESK. CDR3 size: 18 residues.

This clonotype occurred many times. This rearrangement joins TRBV27 to TRBJ1-2; D ambiguous. Germline values: CDR1 MNHEY, CDR2 SMNVEV (reference sequence). This CDR3 spans 12 amino acids. V was cut by 3 bases and J by 10 bases, with 12 bases left in between. This chain's CDR3 is CASSFYFRDYTF. CDR3 coding DNA: TGTGCCAGCAGTTTTTATTTTCGGGACTACACCTTC.

This clonotype was seen a few times. This chain joins TRBV9 and TRBJ2-5; TRBD2 matches at 10 bases. V was clipped by 0 bases and J by 5 bases; unmatched bases: 4. This CDR3 spans 15 amino acids. The germline CDR1 and CDR2 sequences are SGDLS and YYNGEE. CDR3 in DNA: TGTGCCAGCAGCGTAGAAGGTAGCGGGAGGGAGACCCAGTACTTC. Translating gives CASSVEGSGRETQYF.

This sequence joins TRBV19 and TRBJ1-5; TRBD1 matches 10 bases. V shed 7 bases and J 6 bases; nucleotides not matched to a gene: 9. The length of the CDR3 is 15 residues. The germline V gene has CDR1 LNHDA and CDR2 SQIVND (reference sequence). DNA for the CDR3: TGTGCCAGTATGGGGACAGGGGCAGGCCGTCAGCCCCAGCATTTT. It encodes CASMGTGAGRQPQHF. The whole variable domain, remainder taken from reference TRBV19 and TRBJ1-5, is DGGITQSPKYLFRKEGQNVTLSCEQNLNHDAMYWYRQDPGQGLRLIYYSQIVNDFQKGDIAEGYSVSREKKESFPLTVTSAQKNPTAFYLCASMGTGAGRQPQHFGDGTRLSIL.

This clonotype came up a few times. The chain couples TRBV10-3 to TRBJ2-5; 7 nucleotides align to TRBD1. After removal of 2 bases from V and 0 bases from J, the junction contained 9 bases not matched to a gene. CDR1 and CDR2 (germline): ENHRY, SYGVKD. The length of the CDR3 is 17 residues. The CDR3 DNA follows: TGTGCCATCAGTGAGACAGGGGTTTTAACGGACCAAGAGACCCAGTACTTC. This gives the protein CAISETGVLTDQETQYF.

The chain recombines TRBV29-1 with TRBJ2-7; weak D call: TRBD1 (6 bases). The CDR3 is made up of 13 amino acids. V shed 2 bases and J shed 4 bases, with 12 bases lying between them. Germline V gene data show CDR1 as SQVTM and CDR2 as ANQGSEA. The CDR3 region has the DNA TGCAGCGTTGAAACAGGGAAAAGGTACGAGCAGTACTTC. It codes for CSVETGKRYEQYF.

This sequence joins TRBV15 and TRBJ1-5; 10 bases fit TRBD1. Trimming at V came to 1 base and at J to 9 bases, leaving 15 bases not matched to a gene. The germline gives CDR1 LNHNV, CDR2 YYDKDF (reference sequence). CDR3 size: 18 residues. The chain's CDR3 is CATSRGPGTGAAGWPQHF. The DNA of the CDR3 is TGTGCCACCAGCAGAGGGCCCGGGACAGGGGCCGCAGGTTGGCCCCAGCATTTT.

This clonotype was observed many times. V is TRBV29-1 and J is TRBJ1-1; D not certain. The CDR3 is made up of 12 amino acids. The V end lost 5 bases, the J end lost 4 bases, and 11 bases lay between the germline ends. CDR1 SQVTM and CDR2 ANQGSEA come from the germline V gene. The CDR3: CSVPTASTEAFF. CDR3 coding DNA: TGCAGCGTTCCGACGGCCAGCACTGAAGCTTTCTTT.

This clonotype has a count of ten or more. The genes are TRBV20-1 and TRBJ2-7; 13 bases line up with TRBD2. The CDR3 runs to 15 residues. V shed 7 bases and J 3 bases; nucleotides not matched to a gene: 9. Germline V gives CDR1 DFQATT, CDR2 SNEGSKA (reference sequence). This CDR3 is CSVIPGLAGIYEQYF. CDR3 nucleotides: TGCAGTGTCATTCCGGGACTAGCGGGAATCTACGAGCAGTACTTC.

Only a few counts were recorded for this clonotype. The J gene is TRBJ1-3, the V gene TRBV27; TRBD1 aligns across 7 bases. CDR1 is MNHEY, CDR2 SMNVEV, per germline (reference sequence). J gave up 4 bases and V 5 bases, and 8 bases lay outside the gene matches. The CDR3 runs 15 residues. CDR3 in amino acids: CASSIRGPNGNTIYF. The CDR3 DNA sequence: TGTGCCAGCAGTATTAGGGGGCCGAACGGAAACACCATATATTTT.

This clonotype was found many times. The chain links TRBV12-3 or TRBV12-4 to TRBJ2-5; D possibly corresponds to TRBD2 (5 bases). The ends were cut back, 5 bases at V and 3 bases at J, with 13 bases in the middle. The CDR3 is 14 amino acids. CDR3 DNA sequence: TGTGCCAGCAGTCTACGGACTGGAAAAGAGACCCAGTACTTC. This translates into CASSLRTGKETQYF.

At least ten counts were recorded for this clonotype. The V call is TRBV24-1, the J call TRBJ2-1; 9 nucleotides align to TRBD2. The V gene end was trimmed by 5 bases and the J gene end by 0 bases; junction bases not matched to a gene: 4. The CDR3 is 16 amino acids. In germline, CDR1 is KGHDR, CDR2 SFDVKD. CDR3: CATSGELAGSYNEQFF. DNA for the CDR3: TGTGCCACCAGTGGTGAACTAGCGGGCTCCTACAATGAGCAGTTCTTC.

This clonotype occurred a few times. For the CDR3, the DNA is TGCGCCAGCAGCTTGCAGGGAACGAACACTGAAGCTTTCTTT. Its translation: CASSLQGTNTEAFF. The rearrangement links TRBV5-1 to TRBJ1-1, with D perhaps matching TRBD1 (5 bases). Trimming pared 1 base from V and 1 base from J, leaving 8 bases between. The CDR3 is made up of 14 amino acids. Germline CDR1 is SGHRS and CDR2 is YFSETQ. Filled out from reference TRBV5-1 and TRBJ1-1, the complete variable domain reads KAGVTQTPRYLIKTRGQQVTLSCSPISGHRSVSWYQQTPGQGLQFLFEYFSETQRNKGNFPGRFSGRQFSNSRSEMNVSTLELGDSALYLCASSLQGTNTEAFFGQGTRLTVV.

This rearrangement joins TRBV10-3 to TRBJ2-1; D may be TRBD1 (5 bases). Germline V CDR1 and CDR2: ENHRY, SYGVKD. The length of the CDR3 is 17 residues. The ends were cut back, 2 bases at V and 1 base at J, with 15 bases in the middle. CDR3: CAISELAGLESYNEQFF. The DNA of the CDR3 is TGTGCCATCAGTGAGCTGGCAGGGCTGGAGTCCTACAATGAGCAGTTCTTC.

The chain has TRBV14 and TRBJ2-1; TRBD2 matches at 11 bases. This CDR3 region has 16 residues. The germline CDR1 and CDR2 sequences are SGHDN and FVKESK. Unmatched junction bases numbered 7, after V lost 8 bases and J lost 1 base. The DNA of the CDR3 is TGTGCCAGCGCTAGCGGGAGGCGAGCATCCTACAATGAGCAGTTCTTC. Protein sequence: CASASGRRASYNEQFF.

This clonotype was seen repeatedly, ten times or more. The chain has TRBV6-1 and TRBJ1-6, with D tentatively TRBD1 (6 bases). The CDR3 covers 15 residues. V was shortened by 8 bases and J by 7 bases, with 18 bases between the two germline ends. CDR1 and CDR2 from the germline V gene are MNHNS and SASEGT. Here the CDR3 reads CASRVQGVGNSPLHF. The CDR3, as DNA: TGTGCCAGCCGAGTACAGGGTGTAGGGAATTCACCCCTCCACTTT.

This clonotype was picked up a small number of times. The chain recombines TRBV15 with TRBJ2-5; TRBD1 might be the D (6 bases). The CDR3 runs 16 residues. CDR1 and CDR2 from the germline V gene are LNHNV and YYDKDF (reference sequence). Trimming took off 0 bases at V and 5 bases at J, with 16 bases between the two ends. The CDR3 spells CATSRDQGRGEETQYF. DNA for the CDR3: TGTGCCACCAGCAGAGATCAGGGCAGGGGAGAGGAGACCCAGTACTTC.

The chain is built from TRBV4-3 and TRBJ1-5; D call uncertain. This CDR3 comprises 14 residues. Germline V gene sequence: CDR1 LGHNA, CDR2 YSLEER. Trimming took 0 bases from V and 5 from J, leaving 8 bases between them. The chain's CDR3 is CASSQDPRDQPQHF. Here the CDR3 DNA reads TGCGCCAGCAGCCAAGATCCCCGGGATCAGCCCCAGCATTTT.

This clonotype was found a few times. J is TRBJ2-1 and V is TRBV11-2; TRBD2 matches at 8 bases. J lost 6 bases, V lost 0 bases, and 7 bases had no gene match. Germline V gene data show CDR1 as SGHAT and CDR2 as FQNNGV. This CDR3 has 16 residues. CDR3 residues: CASSLDRGGGPNEQFF. CDR3 sequence (DNA): TGTGCCAGCAGCTTAGATCGGGGGGGAGGGCCCAATGAGCAGTTCTTC.